This entry lists 22 T cell receptor beta chains sequenced from one sample in a study of T cell responses to AZD1222 COVID-19 vaccine. Profiled with immunoSEQ multiplex PCR; TCRdb holds only in-frame clones, not every one. The sample includes more than 150,000 clones, 92% of them seen just once. The sequencing here drew on peripheral blood, taken on day 0 of AZD1222 vaccination. All receptors come from an adult in good health.

The CDR3 protein is CASERDQINQPQHF. The DNA for the CDR3 is TGTGCCTCGGAGCGGGACCAAATCAATCAGCCCCAGCATTTT. The V gene is TRBV2, the J gene TRBJ1-5; tentatively, D is TRBD1 (5 bases). The CDR3 runs 14 residues. Germline V gives CDR1 SNHLY, CDR2 FYNNEI. Trimming removed 11 bases from V and 3 bases from J, with 17 bases in between.

The rearrangement joins TRBV13 to TRBJ2-6; 8 bases are shared with TRBD1. The ends lost 6 bases at V and 0 bases at J; junction bases unmatched: 10. The germline gives CDR1 PRHDT, CDR2 FYEKMQ (reference sequence). The CDR3 totals 18 residues. DNA for the CDR3: TGTGCCAGCAGAAAGAACAGGGGGTCCTACTCTGGGGCCAACGTCCTGACTTTC. This codes for CASRKNRGSYSGANVLTF.

About this clone itself: The germline gene is not matched at one end of the junction; a read error may be the cause. The chain is built from TRBV7-7 and TRBJ2-3, with 10 bases fitting TRBD2. This CDR3 comprises 15 residues. Germline CDR1 SSHAT, CDR2 FNYEAQ (reference sequence). The CDR3 region is CASSSSGGAEDTQYF. The CDR3 nucleotides read TGTGCTAGCAGCTCCAGCGGGGGGGCCGAAGATACGCAGTATTTT.

The CDR3 sequence: CASSEQRLAGDNEQFF. CDR3 coding DNA: TGTGCCAGCAGTGAACAGCGACTAGCGGGTGACAATGAGCAGTTCTTC. The V and J genes are TRBV6-1 and TRBJ2-1; TRBD2 agrees at 10 bases. V lost 2 bases, J lost 5 bases, and 6 bases stayed unmatched. Germline loops: CDR1 MNHNS, CDR2 SASEGT. This CDR3 has 16 residues.

This chain joins TRBV2 and TRBJ1-2; a possible D gene is TRBD1 (6 bases). Germline V CDR1 and CDR2: SNHLY, FYNNEI. Trimming stripped 10 bases from V and 0 bases from J, with 21 bases between. The CDR3 sequence is 16 residues long. The CDR3 bases are TGTGCCACCTTTCGGGACACCCAGAGCTCTAACTATGGCTACACCTTC. This sequence encodes CATFRDTQSSNYGYTF.

The chain recombines TRBV6-5 with TRBJ1-1; perhaps TRBD1 as D (6 bases). The V end lost 7 bases, the J end lost 2 bases, and 14 bases lay between the germline ends. Germline V gene data show CDR1 as MNHEY and CDR2 as SVGAGI. CDR3 length equals 14 residues. CDR3 in amino acids: CASTVSRGNTEAFF. For the CDR3, the DNA is TGTGCCAGCACGGTTAGCAGGGGAAACACTGAAGCTTTCTTT.

The chain is built from TRBV6-5 and TRBJ1-2; 7 positions agree with TRBD1. The CDR3 is 15 residues long. V was pared by 0 bases and J by 2 bases, with 3 bases of the junction left unmatched. Looked up from germline, CDR1 is MNHEY and CDR2 is SVGAGI. The CDR3 nucleotides are TGTGCCAGCAGTTACTCGGACAGGCTCAACTATGGCTACACCTTC. It codes for CASSYSDRLNYGYTF.

This clone was found once. The chain has TRBV3-1 (or the pseudogene TRBV3-2) and TRBJ2-3; no clear D gene. The germline V and J ends were trimmed by 2 bases and 6 bases, with 3 bases remaining between them. The V gene's germline CDR1 is LGHDT and CDR2 YNNKEL (reference sequence). The CDR3 runs 11 residues. The CDR3 loop is CASSQRDTQYF. In nucleotides, the CDR3 is TGTGCCAGCAGCCAAAGGGATACGCAGTATTTT.

J is TRBJ2-1 and V is TRBV7-2; tentatively, D is TRBD2 (5 bases). The CDR3 runs to 14 residues. V was cut by 5 bases and J by 5 bases, with 13 bases left in between. CDR1 and CDR2 from the germline V gene are SGHTA and FQGNSA. The CDR3 bases are TGTGCCAGCAGCCCTGATACTAGAAACAATGAGCAGTTCTTC. It is translated as CASSPDTRNNEQFF.

The chain joins TRBV6-4 to TRBJ2-1; D is undetermined. The germline gives CDR1 MRHNA, CDR2 SNTAGT. This CDR3 is built from 13 residues. Deletions cut 3 bases from V and 5 bases from J, with 8 bases between. In DNA form, the CDR3 reads TGTGCCAGCAGTGAAGGTATGAACAATGAGCAGTTCTTC. It encodes CASSEGMNNEQFF.

The V and J genes are TRBV6-5 and TRBJ1-3; a weak D match, TRBD1 (5 bases). The CDR3 length is 14 residues. The germline V gene has CDR1 MNHEY and CDR2 SVGAGI. The V end lost 5 bases, the J end lost 0 bases, and 8 bases lay between the germline ends. The CDR3 DNA sequence: TGTGCCAGCAGTCAGGGACTCTCTGGAAACACCATATATTTT. This translates into CASSQGLSGNTIYF.

V gene TRBV12-3 or TRBV12-4 combines with J gene TRBJ2-5; D gene uncertain. V lost 5 bases to trimming and J lost 1 base, with 8 bases between them. The CDR3 runs to 13 residues. CDR3 DNA sequence: TGTGCCAGCAGTCGACGGAGCCAAGAGACCCAGTACTTC. Its protein is CASSRRSQETQYF.

The chain couples TRBV4-3 to TRBJ1-2, with D possibly matching TRBD1 (6 bases). CDR1 is LGHNA and CDR2 is YSLEER in the germline V gene. The length of the CDR3 is 16 residues. Trimming stripped 0 bases from V and 5 bases from J, with 16 bases between. In DNA form, the CDR3 reads TGCGCCAGCAGCCAAGATCCCATGGACAGTTTGTATGGCTACACCTTC. Translation gives CASSQDPMDSLYGYTF.

V usage is TRBV6-5 and J usage is TRBJ2-5; the D gene is possibly TRBD1 (6 bases). The germline CDR1 and CDR2 sequences are MNHEY and SVGAGI. There are 14 residues in the CDR3. Trimming removed 6 bases from V and 1 base from J, with 12 bases in between. The CDR3 sequence is CASSSGTLQETQYF. The CDR3 region has the DNA TGTGCCAGCAGCTCCGGGACACTCCAAGAGACCCAGTACTTC.

V usage is TRBV5-8 and J usage is TRBJ1-4, with 10 nucleotides matching TRBD1. The J segment lost 6 bases and the V segment lost 0 bases, leaving 2 bases of the junction unmatched. CDR3 length: 15 residues. Germline V CDR1 and CDR2: SGHTS, YDEGEE. CDR3 amino acids: CASSLEGTGDEKLFF. The CDR3 DNA sequence: TGTGCCAGCAGCTTGGAAGGGACAGGGGATGAAAAACTGTTTTTT.

This sequence joins TRBV10-3 and TRBJ2-3, with 7 bases lining up with TRBD1. V dropped 3 bases and J dropped 10; count of bases not matched to a gene: 10. CDR1 and CDR2 (germline): ENHRY, SYGVKD. This CDR3 has 14 residues. The CDR3 coding sequence is TGTGCCATCAGTGACACCGACCGACAGGGAGCGCAGTATTTT. It yields the protein CAISDTDRQGAQYF.

The chain recombines TRBV2 with TRBJ1-5, with D uncertain. Germline CDR1 SNHLY, CDR2 FYNNEI. Trimming stripped 7 bases from V and 4 bases from J, with 17 bases between. The CDR3 runs 15 residues. CDR3 nucleotide sequence: TGTGCCAGCACCCCGGAGTTAGGCGCAAATCAGCCCCAGCATTTT. Residues: CASTPELGANQPQHF.

CDR3 nucleotide sequence: TGTGCTAGTGGTTCCGGACAGGGGGACTATAATTCACCCCTCCACTTT. Protein: CASGSGQGDYNSPLHF. The V and J genes are TRBV12-5 and TRBJ1-6; 10 nucleotides agree with TRBD1. Germline trimming cut 4 bases from V and 3 bases from J; bases unmatched to any gene: 3. Germline CDR1 and CDR2: LGHNT and FRNRAP. This CDR3 comprises 16 residues.

The chain employs TRBV2 and TRBJ1-5, with a weak D call TRBD1 (6 bases). Germline V lookup: CDR1 SNHLY, CDR2 FYNNEI. This CDR3 spans 16 amino acids. V lost 7 bases and J 4 bases, leaving 20 bases between the germline ends. As DNA, the CDR3 is TGTGCCAGCAATAGACTCGGACAGTCTGGGAATCAGCCCCAGCATTTT. Its translation: CASNRLGQSGNQPQHF.

The J gene is TRBJ2-1, the V gene TRBV10-3, with 11 bases that match TRBD2. The CDR3 contains 16 residues. Germline loops: CDR1 ENHRY, CDR2 SYGVKD. V lost 6 bases to trimming and J lost 6 bases; unmatched junction nucleotides: 10. CDR3 amino acids: CAIRGLSGGEGNEQFF. The CDR3 coding sequence is TGTGCCATCAGAGGCCTTAGCGGGGGGGAAGGCAATGAGCAGTTCTTC.

The rearrangement joins TRBV6-2 or TRBV6-3 to TRBJ2-7; the D gene is possibly TRBD1 (6 bases). This CDR3 comprises 14 residues. Trimming took 0 bases from V and 3 from J, leaving 9 bases between them. Germline values: CDR1 MNHEY, CDR2 SVGEGT. The CDR3, as DNA: TGTGCCAGCAGTTACTCAGGGACATACTACGAGCAGTACGTC. It yields the protein CASSYSGTYYEQYV.

The rearrangement uses TRBV13 and TRBJ1-1, with D tentatively TRBD1 (6 bases). The CDR3 covers 14 residues. The germline V gene has CDR1 PRHDT and CDR2 FYEKMQ (reference sequence). The ends were cut back, 6 bases at V and 4 bases at J, with 15 bases in the middle. The CDR3 DNA reads as TGTGCCAGCAGTTCATTCGGAGGGGGCACTGAAGCTTTCTTT. Protein product: CASSSFGGGTEAFF.